This T cell receptor (beta chain) was sequenced in a study of blood T cell repertoires in COVID-19. Across the whole study: Spain, Italy and the United States supplied samples that represented acute and convalescent COVID-19. T cells, B-cell-depleted T cells, or PBMCs supplied cDNA or gDNA.

CDR1 and CDR2 from the germline V gene are MNHEY and SVGEGT. After removal of 4 bases from V and 6 bases from J, the junction contained 4 bases not matched to a gene. This CDR3 spans 13 amino acids. Per the authors' pipeline: From reference gene primer amplification, estimates of nucleated cell counts were derived. Method: immunoSEQ multiplex PCR; TCRdb's copy keeps in-frame clones and lacks some. The D gene and trimming were derived from the DNA, and the V and J assignments and clone size from that table. This table holds around 53,000 clones, 65% to 80% found once. The chain carries TRBV6-2 or TRBV6-3 and TRBJ2-5; 8 nucleotides align to TRBD2. Input material: peripheral blood. The source is a man between 65 and 85 years old with active or convalescent COVID-19. The CDR3 protein is CASSFSGGKTQYF. The CDR3 DNA sequence: TGTGCCAGCAGTTTCTCGGGGGGGAAGACCCAGTACTTC.